This T cell receptor beta chain derives from a study of shared clonotypes between healthy human individuals (dated by TCRdb to 2019 to 2021). For the wider study: The cohort comprised a couple of women and three men aged 18 to 49 years. Per donor, three plates each were used for CD4 naive and CD4 memory, two for CD8 naive, and one for CD8 memory. To estimate repertoire size and how much clonotypes are shared between individuals, the study performed deep sequencing of blood TCR repertoires from a handful of healthy adults. To increase sequencing depth and limit assay-specific biases, different laboratories used diverse techniques to prepare libraries and sequence TCR repertoires. Between about 0.94 and 8.9 billion PBMCs per donor were obtained by leukapheresis.

TCR CDR3 regions were amplified from genomic DNA by multiplex PCR using the deep immunoSEQ assay. Extracted genomic DNA from each cell subset was distributed evenly across all wells of several immunoSEQ 96-well plates, and each plate was treated as a replicate. For sorted subsets, around 200 ng genomic DNA, equal to approximately 30,000 T cell genomes, was loaded into each replicate PCR. Purified libraries were quantified with a Qubit 3.0 fluorometer, sized on a Bioanalyzer 2100, and re-quantified with the KAPA Library Quantification kit. Every immunoSEQ 96-well plate was sequenced on a separate single-read 150-cycle Illumina NextSeq 550 flow cell. The study's processing was this. The immunoSEQ output contained only junctional sequences without quality scores, so filtering could not match that applied to full-length reads. To assign V/J genes and CDR3, sequences were annotated using PyIR, a Python wrapper for IgBLAST v1.9, with IMGT germline references. Any read was removed if the V/J assignment was weak (E-value above 1e-6), the CDR3 was missing, or the read contained stop codons, out-of-frame junctions, or ambiguous translated residues. A V3J clonotype was defined by an identical inferred V gene, J gene, and CDR3 amino acid sequence. Percentage overlap between repertoires was calculated by dividing the number of shared unique clonotypes by the size of the smaller repertoire. RTK rarefaction, the Chao1 estimator, and Recon v2.1 estimates of unobserved clonotypes were used to assess repertoire richness. OLGA was used to compute generation probabilities for all TCRbeta clonotypes that the gDNA method yielded from a handful of donors. TCRdb limited this immuneACCESS table to in-frame rearrangements with V and J called. A share of clones is missing; checked studies link under half to unresolved V genes, and the rest is unexplained. The V and J calls and clone size come from that table; D and trimming were worked out from the DNA. Counted in this sample were hundreds of thousands of clones; under 95% of them appeared once. The ten top clones hold more than 20% of the sample.

The paper as a whole reports these results and caveats: Pairwise subsampling led to the expectation that sequencing depth would affect the degree of clonotype sharing among donors. The small number of donors limited the genetic and exposure-history diversity represented. Naive subsets generally had larger estimated clonotype richness than memory subsets. Sharing across several donors was observed for about 5% of naive CD4, under 4% of naive CD8, over 2% of memory CD4, and about 0.4% of memory CD8 clonotypes. Only blood was sampled, and tissue TCR repertoires likely differ from those in blood. Even with the large sequencing depth, rarefaction of the sorted-subset datasets indicated that sequencing was incomplete. Compared with non-shared clonotypes, the clonotypes found in all four sorted-subset donors had higher generation probabilities.

For the CD8 naive samples, CD45RO-negative cells were positively selected for CCR7, yielding a CD45RA+CCR7+ population from which TemRA cells were excluded. Donors were healthy HIV-negative adults with no recently reported acute infections or vaccinations. Every donor was a Caucasian adult residing in Nashville, Tennessee, USA. Blood was obtained by leukapheresis, after which PBMCs were separated by Ficoll-Histopaque density gradient centrifugation and cryopreserved in liquid nitrogen vapor phase. Analytical flow cytometry was used to check the purity and quantity of each magnetically sorted T cell population. Each sorted fraction had its genomic DNA isolated and then quantified by UV absorbance on a Nanodrop 2000c. A note on this clone: This clone's antigen is unknown. Base-call qualities are not available, and no considerably larger clone is one nucleotide away.

CDR1 SGDLS and CDR2 YYNGEE were looked up in the germline V gene. From the cysteine through the phenylalanine, the CDR3 covers 14 amino acids. The sequence is cut down to CDR3 DNA, 42 bases in frame from base 1. Trimming removed 2 bases from V and 3 bases from J; the gene matches leave 2 bases unexplained. This sequence originates from a man younger than 45 in good health. The sequence links TRBV9 to TRBJ2-1; TRBD1 lines up with 7 middle nucleotides. Sequencing input: naive CD8+ T cells sorted from blood. Sample cell subset or site, as interpreted from the label and publication: CD45RA+CCR7+. The CDR3 reads CASSVTGLYNEQFF. The sequence in DNA is TGTGCCAGCAGCGTGACAGGGCTCTACAATGAGCAGTTCTTC. Reference TRBV9 and TRBJ2-1 proteins supply the regions before and after the CDR3; the full variable domain is: DSGVTQTPKHLITATGQRVTLRCSPRSGDLSVYWYQQSLDQGLQFLIQYYNGEERAKGNILERFSAQQFPDLHSELNLSSLELGDSALYFCASSVTGLYNEQFFGPGTRLTVL.